A single sample gave rise to the 12 T cell receptor beta chains below, sequenced in a study of shared clonotypes between healthy human individuals. Sequenced by immunoSEQ multiplex PCR; TCRdb stores in-frame clones only, minus some. The table shows about 2.5 million clones, with 80% to 95% occurring only once. Input material: naive CD4+ T cells from PBMCs. Subset given: CD45RA+ positively selected. The receptors stem from a man younger than 30 in good health. Some clones in this sample may be carry-over from other donors' samples.

The V and J genes are TRBV28 and TRBJ2-1; no firm D call. Trimming took 6 bases from V and 1 from J, leaving 13 bases between them. In germline, CDR1 is MDHEN, CDR2 SYDVKM. The CDR3 spans 15 residues. The CDR3 coding sequence is TGTGCCAGCAGGATAGGCCGAACATCCTACAATGAGCAGTTCTTC. It yields the protein CASRIGRTSYNEQFF.

CDR3 amino acids: CASSFLRRGGRGAQYF. In DNA form, the CDR3 reads TGTGCCAGCAGTTTTTTACGGAGGGGGGGACGAGGGGCCCAGTACTTC. The chain is built from TRBV28 and TRBJ2-5, with a weak D call TRBD2 (7 bases). The CDR3 loop spans 16 amino acids. The germline V gene encodes CDR1 MDHEN and CDR2 SYDVKM. V lost 3 bases to trimming and J lost 9 bases, with 23 bases between them.

The chain uses TRBV25-1 and TRBJ1-2, with D tentatively TRBD1 (5 bases). The CDR3 spans 13 residues. Germline V gene data show CDR1 as MGHDK and CDR2 as SYGVNS. V lost 3 bases to trimming and J lost 8 bases, with 13 bases between them. In nucleotides, the CDR3 is TGTGCCAGCAGTGACCCTGCAGGACACGGCTACACCTTC. Protein: CASSDPAGHGYTF.

On this clone itself: Other nucleotide sequences in the sample specify the same CDR3. The J gene is TRBJ2-7, the V gene TRBV9, with a weak D call TRBD2 (6 bases). The CDR3 extends over 14 amino acids. Germline CDR1 reads SGDLS; CDR2 reads YYNGEE. The V and J ends lost 0 bases and 2 bases respectively, with 9 bases between them. The CDR3 sequence: CASSVAGVPYEQYF. CDR3 DNA: TGTGCCAGCAGCGTAGCGGGAGTCCCCTACGAGCAGTACTTC. The full variable domain, rest sourced from reference TRBV9 and TRBJ2-7, is DSGVTQTPKHLITATGQRVTLRCSPRSGDLSVYWYQQSLDQGLQFLIQYYNGEERAKGNILERFSAQQFPDLHSELNLSSLELGDSALYFCASSVAGVPYEQYFGPGTRLTVT.

The chain employs TRBV18 and TRBJ2-1, with a tentative D call TRBD2 (6 bases). Germline CDR1 reads KGHSH; CDR2 reads LQKENI. V was clipped by 3 bases and J by 5 bases, with 14 bases between them. CDR3 length equals 15 residues. CDR3 bases: TGTGCCAGCTCACCGGGACTCTACCAGAACAATGAGCAGTTCTTC. Its translation: CASSPGLYQNNEQFF.

The chain carries TRBV10-3 and TRBJ1-4; no firm D call. The CDR3 totals 13 residues. From germline, CDR1 is ENHRY and CDR2 SYGVKD. V was trimmed by 7 bases and J by 4 bases, leaving 10 bases between them. The CDR3 sequence is CAITGRLNEKLFF. The CDR3 DNA reads as TGTGCCATCACTGGGAGACTTAATGAAAAACTGTTTTTT.

The chain couples TRBV6-9 to TRBJ2-5, with D hard to call. The CDR3 runs to 16 residues. The germline V gene encodes CDR1 MNHGY and CDR2 SVAAGI. Trimming took off 0 bases at V and 4 bases at J, with 15 bases between the two ends. The CDR3 region has the DNA TGTGCCAGCAGTTATTCCCCACCGCTTGACCGAGAGACCCAGTACTTC. Protein sequence: CASSYSPPLDRETQYF.

Notes on this clone: Sequence at one end of the junction differs from germline and may be a read error. Other DNA sequences in the same sample also yield this CDR3. This rearrangement joins TRBV28 to TRBJ1-1, with D unresolved. The CDR3 spans 14 residues. CDR1 and CDR2 (germline): MDHEN, SYDVKM. The CDR3 sequence is CASSLRQWNTEAFF. CDR3 sequence (DNA): TGTGCCAGTAGTTTAAGGCAGTGGAACACTGAAGCTTTCTTT.

The chain couples TRBV28 to TRBJ2-1; 12 nucleotides match TRBD2. CDR1 and CDR2 from the germline V gene are MDHEN and SYDVKM. This CDR3 has 18 amino acids. V lost 5 bases and J lost 5; bases outside the gene matches: 13. As DNA, the CDR3 is TGTGCCAGCAGTCCCGTCGGGTTTAGACTAGCGGGGGACAATGAGCAGTTCTTC. This encodes CASSPVGFRLAGDNEQFF.

The chain recombines TRBV5-4 with TRBJ1-3; TRBD1 matches 7 bases. Germline lookup yields CDR1 SGHNT and CDR2 YYREEE (reference sequence). V lost 0 bases, J lost 3 bases, and 6 bases stayed unmatched. CDR3 size: 16 residues. As DNA, the CDR3 is TGTGCCAGCAGCTTGGGGGGACAGCAAGATGGAAACACCATATATTTT. As protein: CASSLGGQQDGNTIYF.

The rearrangement uses TRBV25-1 and TRBJ1-2; 8 nucleotides match TRBD1. The CDR3 has 17 amino acids. The trim removed 8 bases at V and 2 bases at J, leaving 16 bases unmatched. CDR1 is MGHDK and CDR2 is SYGVNS in the germline V gene. The CDR3 DNA reads as TGTGCCAGCCTTCCCCTCACAATCAGGGGGCGCAACTATGGCTACACCTTC. Its translation: CASLPLTIRGRNYGYTF.

CDR3 protein: CAISETARSYGYTF. The CDR3 nucleotides are TGTGCCATCAGTGAGACGGCCAGATCATATGGCTACACCTTC. The chain carries TRBV10-3 and TRBJ1-2; D not certain. Trimming pared 2 bases from V and 5 bases from J, leaving 12 bases between. Germline values: CDR1 ENHRY, CDR2 SYGVKD. The CDR3 runs 14 residues.